The present T cell receptor (beta chain) was sequenced within a study of T cells in narcolepsy. Overall study context: Patients with NT1 or NT2 and healthy control donors were enrolled. Points from the study as a whole: HCRT-specific and TRIB2-specific autoreactive clonotypes appeared among same-patient CSF and blood CD4+ clonotypes. Blood of same and different patients, but not healthy controls, reportedly held recurring autoreactive clonotypes.

The CDR3 sequence is 19 residues long. The V segment lost 2 bases and the J segment 3 bases; nucleotides outside the gene matches: 16. Germline V gene lookup returns CDR1 SEHNR and CDR2 FQNEAQ (reference sequence). Concerning this clone: Its matching antigen is unknown.

Profiling relied on immunoSEQ multiplex PCR, and the TCRdb table lists in-frame clones only, not all of them. The data hold approximately 26,000 clones, with 81% observed a single time. This chain connects TRBV7-9 to TRBJ2-1; the match to TRBD1 covers 7 bases. This TCR derives from a human donor in good health. Material for sequencing was memory (CD45RA-) CD4+ T cells from blood. The CDR3 DNA reads as TGTGCCAGCAGCTTACTAAGGGGGACAGCCCATGGATTCTACAATGAGCAGTTCTTC. Its translation is CASSLLRGTAHGFYNEQFF.